This entry concerns a single T cell receptor (beta chain). Other nucleotide sequences from this sample produce the same CDR3. In the original workflow: ImmunoSEQ yielded junction-only sequences lacking quality scores, so filtering differed. Assay: immunoSEQ multiplex PCR; the TCRdb copy retains only in-frame clones and omits some. V, J and clone size derive from that table, while D and trimming were established from the DNA sequence. The sample yields just over 2,000,000 clones, about 95% seen once. The record originates from a study of shared clonotypes between healthy human individuals. Germline V gives CDR1 SGHDT, CDR2 YYEEEE. With 1 base removed from V and 6 bases from J, the gap between germline ends came to 3 bases. This CDR3 region has 11 residues. The naive CD8 subset, CD45RO-negative cells positively selected for CCR7, excluded terminally differentiated effector memory CD45RA+ cells.

This clonotype was obtained from a young man in good health. Sequences were obtained from naive CD8+ T cells sorted from blood. The chain combines TRBV5-6 with TRBJ2-3, with D uncertain. CDR3 DNA: TGTGCCAGCAGCTTGTTGGATACGCAGTATTTT. It encodes CASSLLDTQYF.